The following is a T cell receptor beta chain sequence with its context. With random hexamers, reverse transcription was performed on about 0.5 to 1 ug of RNA. TCRdb analysed the immunoSEQ multiplex PCR reads with MiXCR anew, one entry per CDR3 protein. The sample contains a few hundred thousand distinct CDR3 sequences, 75% to 90% of which appear only once. From germline, CDR1 is SGHRS and CDR2 YFSETQ. V lost 0 bases, J lost 8 bases, and 14 bases lay in between. This CDR3 contains 14 residues. The data were obtained in a study of CD8 T cells in Susac syndrome. Sequences were obtained from CD8+ T cells from PBMCs. This clonotype originated in a human donor with multiple sclerosis. This chain connects TRBV5-1 to TRBJ1-2; D is perhaps TRBD1 (6 bases). CDR3 sequence reads: CASSLGAGDGGYTF. The CDR3 region has the DNA TGCGCCAGCAGCTTGGGTGCAGGGGACGGAGGCTACACCTTC.